These 32 T cell receptor beta chains were all obtained from the same sample, sequenced in a study of CD8 T cells in Susac syndrome. Roughly 0.45 to 1 ug RNA was reverse transcribed with random hexamers. In TCRdb, the immunoSEQ multiplex PCR reads were re-called with MiXCR into one record per CDR3 protein. The table has 85,000 to 95,000 distinct CDR3 sequences, about 95% seen once; the top ten hold 0.3%. Sequenced: CD4+ T cells from PBMCs. Every receptor here comes from a human donor with Susac syndrome.

In nucleotides, the CDR3 is TGCAGCGTTGAAGATTCCGTTGAGACCCAGTACTTC. Its protein product is CSVEDSVETQYF. The chain carries TRBV29-1 and TRBJ2-5; D gene uncertain. Germline V lookup: CDR1 SQVTM, CDR2 ANQGSEA. The CDR3 runs 12 residues. Trimming took 0 bases from V and 5 from J, leaving 7 bases between them.

The J gene is TRBJ2-7, the V gene TRBV29-1, with 11 bases lining up with TRBD2. CDR1 and CDR2 (germline): SQVTM, ANQGSEA. The ends lost 4 bases at V and 0 bases at J; junction bases unmatched: 8. The CDR3 loop spans 16 amino acids. The CDR3: CSVAGLAGGPSYEQYF. The CDR3 DNA reads as TGCAGCGTTGCGGGGCTAGCGGGGGGCCCCTCCTACGAGCAGTACTTC.

The V call is TRBV20-1, the J call TRBJ1-2; the D is unclear. The CDR3 has 16 amino acids. Germline V CDR1 and CDR2: DFQATT, SNEGSKA (reference sequence). V was shortened by 0 bases and J by 2 bases, with 16 bases between the two germline ends. This CDR3 is CSARDFRTEKNYGYTF. The CDR3 nucleotides read TGCAGTGCTAGAGATTTCAGGACCGAAAAAAACTATGGCTACACCTTC.

The chain employs TRBV6-5 and TRBJ1-6; D gene unclear. This CDR3 region has 12 residues. The germline V gene has CDR1 MNHEY and CDR2 SVGAGI. V lost 2 bases and J 7 bases, leaving 3 bases between the germline ends. The CDR3 region is CASSYGNSPLHF. Here the CDR3 DNA reads TGTGCCAGCAGTTACGGCAATTCACCCCTCCACTTT.

J is TRBJ2-3 and V is TRBV6-5; 9 bases are a match to TRBD2. CDR3 size: 18 residues. Germline CDR1 reads MNHEY; CDR2 reads SVGAGI. V gave up 3 bases and J gave up 0 bases; unmatched junction bases: 10. The CDR3 spells CASSYKRGVPTSTDTQYF. CDR3 nucleotide sequence: TGTGCCAGCAGTTATAAGCGGGGGGTACCCACTAGCACAGATACGCAGTATTTT.

The CDR3 is CSAVLGFYNEQFF. The CDR3 nucleotides read TGCAGTGCTGTTCTGGGCTTCTACAATGAGCAGTTCTTC. The chain combines TRBV20-1 with TRBJ2-1; no reliable D call. The germline gives CDR1 DFQATT, CDR2 SNEGSKA (reference sequence). V lost 5 bases and J 3 bases, leaving 11 bases between the germline ends. This CDR3 has 13 amino acids.

The chain employs TRBV20-1 and TRBJ2-1; 9 positions agree with TRBD1. Germline CDR1 DFQATT, CDR2 SNEGSKA (reference sequence). J gave up 6 bases and V 3 bases, and 6 bases lay outside the gene matches. This CDR3 is built from 14 residues. The chain's CDR3 is CSARGQGPSNEQFF. CDR3 sequence (DNA): TGCAGTGCTAGGGGACAGGGCCCATCCAATGAGCAGTTCTTC.

V and J are TRBV12-3 or TRBV12-4 and TRBJ1-5; D not certain. This CDR3 has 15 amino acids. The germline V and J ends were trimmed by 0 bases and 4 bases, with 10 bases remaining between them. The CDR3 nucleotides read TGTGCCAGCAGTTTAGCGCGCAGGATAAATCAGCCCCAGCATTTT. Translated, it gives CASSLARRINQPQHF.

A single count supports this clonotype. This sequence joins TRBV30 and TRBJ2-5, with 9 bases fitting TRBD2. Looked up from germline, CDR1 is GTSNPN and CDR2 is SVGIG (reference sequence). The length of the CDR3 is 14 residues. J was trimmed by 5 bases and V by 2 bases; bases with no gene match: 6. The CDR3 region is CAWSPSGVSETQYF. CDR3 nucleotide sequence: TGTGCCTGGAGTCCTAGCGGGGTCAGCGAGACCCAGTACTTC.

The chain's CDR3 is CASSPSDSRRGYTF. Here the CDR3 DNA reads TGTGCCAGCAGCCCCTCCGACAGCCGACGTGGCTACACCTTC. The rearrangement uses TRBV7-9 and TRBJ1-2, with D possibly being TRBD1 (5 bases). The CDR3 is made up of 14 amino acids. The germline CDR1 and CDR2 sequences are SEHNR and FQNEAQ (reference sequence). Trimming took off 5 bases at V and 7 bases at J, with 17 bases between the two ends.

This clonotype appeared a few times. The chain recombines TRBV29-1 with TRBJ2-7, with D perhaps assigned TRBD1 or TRBD2 (5 bases each). V lost 7 bases and J 5 bases, leaving 15 bases between the germline ends. This CDR3 comprises 12 residues. Germline V lookup: CDR1 SQVTM, CDR2 ANQGSEA. CDR3 nucleotides: TGCAGCGGGACCGGGACCCGGAACGAGCAGTACTTC. Amino acid sequence: CSGTGTRNEQYF.

This sequence joins TRBV5-1 and TRBJ2-7; no clear D gene. The ends were cut back, 1 base at V and 2 bases at J, with 7 bases in the middle. The CDR3 covers 13 residues. Per the germline V gene, CDR1 is SGHRS and CDR2 is YFSETQ. Here the CDR3 reads CASSLQFAYEQYF. CDR3 in DNA: TGCGCCAGCAGCTTGCAGTTCGCCTACGAGCAGTACTTC.

The rearrangement links TRBV7-2 to TRBJ2-5; TRBD1 matches 10 bases. The V segment lost 5 bases and the J segment 4 bases; nucleotides outside the gene matches: 4. Germline lookup yields CDR1 SGHTA and CDR2 FQGNSA. CDR3 length: 14 amino acids. The CDR3 DNA is TGTGCCAGCAGCGTGGACAGGGGGGGAGAGACCCAGTACTTC. It yields the protein CASSVDRGGETQYF.

The V call is TRBV5-8, the J call TRBJ1-1, with 7 bases lining up with TRBD1. There are 14 residues in the CDR3. Germline values: CDR1 SGHTS, CDR2 YDEGEE. V shed 4 bases, J shed 5 bases, and the junction held 8 bases outside the gene matches. This chain's CDR3 is CASSTGAVRTEAFF. CDR3 sequence (DNA): TGTGCCAGCAGCACAGGGGCGGTGAGGACTGAAGCTTTCTTT.

The chain links TRBV6-6 to TRBJ2-1, with D possibly TRBD1 on 6 matching bases. V was cut by 6 bases and J by 2 bases, with 14 bases left in between. The germline V gene encodes CDR1 MNHNY and CDR2 SVGAGI (reference sequence). The CDR3 extends over 15 amino acids. In nucleotides, the CDR3 is TGTGCCAGCAGCACACAGGGTTTACCCTACAATGAGCAGTTCTTC. Amino acid sequence: CASSTQGLPYNEQFF.

The chain employs TRBV4-3 and TRBJ1-2; D ambiguous. The germline V gene encodes CDR1 LGHNA and CDR2 YSLEER. The CDR3 extends over 17 amino acids. The V end was cut by 0 bases, the J end by 4 bases, with 18 bases between. Here the CDR3 reads CASSQDATIGQSYGYTF. The DNA of the CDR3 is TGCGCCAGCAGCCAAGACGCGACTATTGGGCAGTCCTATGGCTACACCTTC.

V gene TRBV19 combines with J gene TRBJ2-7, with a tentative D call TRBD2 (5 bases). This CDR3 is built from 14 residues. Germline V gives CDR1 LNHDA, CDR2 SQIVND (reference sequence). V lost 3 bases and J 3 bases, leaving 12 bases between the germline ends. Written as DNA, the CDR3 is TGTGCCAGTAGTATTCTCCCCGGGGACTACGAGCAGTACTTC. Residues: CASSILPGDYEQYF.

The rearrangement links TRBV28 to TRBJ2-3; D ambiguous. CDR3 length equals 13 residues. The germline CDR1 and CDR2 sequences are MDHEN and SYDVKM. Trimming stripped 6 bases from V and 6 bases from J, with 13 bases between. CDR3 bases: TGTGCCAGCAGACCCCAACGCCGGGATACGCAGTATTTT. Its translation is CASRPQRRDTQYF.

CDR3 in DNA: TGTGCCAGCAGCGTAAGCGGTAGCCGAGAGACCCAGTACTTC. This sequence encodes CASSVSGSRETQYF. The J gene is TRBJ2-5, the V gene TRBV9, with D perhaps matching TRBD2 (5 bases). Deletions cut 1 base from V and 4 bases from J, with 11 bases between. There are 14 residues in the CDR3. From germline, CDR1 is SGDLS and CDR2 YYNGEE. The complete variable domain, with remaining parts taken from reference TRBV9 and TRBJ2-5, reads DSGVTQTPKHLITATGQRVTLRCSPRSGDLSVYWYQQSLDQGLQFLIQYYNGEERAKGNILERFSAQQFPDLHSELNLSSLELGDSALYFCASSVSGSRETQYFGPGTRLLVL.

This chain uses TRBV20-1 with TRBJ1-1; 10 nucleotides match TRBD1. This CDR3 contains 14 residues. V gave up 6 bases and J gave up 6 bases; unmatched junction bases: 10. Germline loops: CDR1 DFQATT, CDR2 SNEGSKA (reference sequence). In DNA, the CDR3 is TGCAGTGCCCGCATTGACAGGGGGCACGCTGAAGCTTTCTTT. Translation: CSARIDRGHAEAFF.

This sequence joins TRBV12-3 or TRBV12-4 and TRBJ2-1; 9 bases align to TRBD2. The CDR3 consists of 15 residues. Trimming took 6 bases from V and 3 from J; bases not matched to a gene: 6. The chain's CDR3 is CASRSSGGLYNEQFF. The CDR3 nucleotides read TGTGCCAGCAGATCCAGCGGGGGGCTCTACAATGAGCAGTTCTTC.

The chain joins TRBV7-2 to TRBJ2-1; 10 positions match TRBD1. This CDR3 region has 15 residues. The germline V gene encodes CDR1 SGHTA and CDR2 FQGNSA. Unmatched junction bases numbered 8, after V lost 5 bases and J lost 7 bases. CDR3 region: CASSARGQGSNEQFF. The CDR3, as DNA: TGTGCCAGCAGCGCCCGGGGACAGGGGTCAAATGAGCAGTTCTTC.

The genes are TRBV28 and TRBJ1-2; D is undetermined. Germline V gives CDR1 MDHEN, CDR2 SYDVKM. Trimming took 2 bases from V and 8 from J, leaving 15 bases between them. This CDR3 comprises 14 residues. CDR3 DNA sequence: TGTGCCAGCAGTTTAGGCGTCAGGCCTGGAGGCTACACCTTC. Its translation is CASSLGVRPGGYTF.

The chain is built from TRBV28 and TRBJ1-6; 7 bases are shared with TRBD1. This CDR3 spans 15 amino acids. Trimming cost V 1 base and J 9 bases; bases outside gene matches: 6. The germline CDR1 and CDR2 sequences are MDHEN and SYDVKM. In nucleotides, the CDR3 is TGTGCCAGCAGTTTATCGGGGGACAGAGCTTCACCCCTCCACTTT. Translating it yields CASSLSGDRASPLHF.

J is TRBJ1-6 and V is TRBV20-1, with D possibly TRBD1 on 5 matching bases. V was shortened by 4 bases and J by 9 bases, with 19 bases between the two germline ends. The CDR3 totals 15 residues. Germline V gene lookup returns CDR1 DFQATT and CDR2 SNEGSKA (reference sequence). The CDR3 spells CSANRVSGGFSPLHF. The CDR3 DNA reads as TGCAGTGCTAACAGAGTTAGTGGGGGTTTTTCACCCCTCCACTTT.

This clonotype was seen only a few times. The chain carries TRBV5-1 and TRBJ2-7; 7 bases agree with TRBD1. The V and J ends lost 0 bases and 2 bases, in that order; junction bases with no gene match: 2. Per germline, CDR1 SGHRS and CDR2 YFSETQ. The CDR3 length is 14 residues. The CDR3 bases are TGCGCCAGCAGCTTGGACCAGGGGGCCTACGAGCAGTACTTC. The encoded protein is CASSLDQGAYEQYF. The entire variable domain, with the rest obtained from reference TRBV5-1 and TRBJ2-7, is as follows: KAGVTQTPRYLIKTRGQQVTLSCSPISGHRSVSWYQQTPGQGLQFLFEYFSETQRNKGNFPGRFSGRQFSNSRSEMNVSTLELGDSALYLCASSLDQGAYEQYFGPGTRLTVT.

This chain uses TRBV12-3 or TRBV12-4 with TRBJ1-5; no clear D gene. CDR3 length equals 12 residues. V was clipped by 3 bases and J by 6 bases, with 6 bases between them. CDR3 residues: CASSFPSQPQHF. CDR3 nucleotide sequence: TGTGCCAGCAGTTTCCCAAGTCAGCCCCAGCATTTT.

The V call is TRBV6-6, the J call TRBJ1-4, with 7 bases lining up with TRBD1. The J segment lost 6 bases and the V segment lost 6 bases, leaving 4 bases of the junction unmatched. The CDR3 is 13 residues long. Looked up from germline, CDR1 is MNHNY and CDR2 is SVGAGI (reference sequence). The CDR3 bases are TGTGCCAGCAGACTCACAGGGGATGAAAAACTGTTTTTT. This codes for CASRLTGDEKLFF.

V and J are TRBV15 and TRBJ1-5, with a possible D match to TRBD1 (6 bases). Trimming shortened V by 5 bases and J by 7 bases, and 12 bases separated the two germline ends. The CDR3 sequence is 13 residues long. The V gene's germline CDR1 is LNHNV and CDR2 YYDKDF (reference sequence). CDR3: CATSPRGDQPQHF. The CDR3, as DNA: TGTGCCACCAGCCCCAGGGGTGACCAGCCCCAGCATTTT.

CDR3 sequence (DNA): TGCAGTGCTAGAGTGGGACATAATGAAAAACTGTTTTTT. The encoded protein is CSARVGHNEKLFF. J is TRBJ1-4 and V is TRBV20-1; a possible D gene is TRBD1 (6 bases). CDR1 DFQATT and CDR2 SNEGSKA come from the germline V gene (reference sequence). This CDR3 has 13 amino acids. The germline V and J ends were trimmed by 1 base and 4 bases, with 7 bases remaining between them.

The chain employs TRBV7-8 and TRBJ2-7; the match to TRBD1 covers 10 bases. The germline V gene encodes CDR1 SGHVS and CDR2 FQNEAQ. This CDR3 has 15 amino acids. V was pared by 4 bases and J by 3 bases, with 6 bases of the junction left unmatched. CDR3 DNA: TGTGCCAGCAGCTGGATTGGACAGGGGGGCTACGAGCAGTACTTC. It yields the protein CASSWIGQGGYEQYF.

The CDR3 coding sequence is TGTGCCAGCACGGACGCGTATGGCTACACCTTC. Translating gives CASTDAYGYTF. This chain links TRBV25-1 with TRBJ1-2, with no clear D. Germline loops: CDR1 MGHDK, CDR2 SYGVNS. V shed 7 bases and J shed 5 bases, with 8 bases lying between them. The CDR3 spans 11 residues.